This T cell receptor beta chain was found in a study of T cells in localized non-small cell lung cancer. The study's findings and limits: Out of the top 100 tumor clones, a median approximately 61 were seen in adjacent lung. Greater T cell density in blood accompanied longer overall survival.

A remark on this clone: Its matching antigen is unknown.

Measured with immunoSEQ multiplex PCR; TCRdb has only the in-frame clones, and not every one. The data contain 30,000 to 35,000 clones, around nine tenths of them seen just once; the ten biggest clones take up approximately 4%. Trimming removed 6 bases from V and 4 bases from J; junction bases left unmatched: 4. The germline gives CDR1 SGHTA, CDR2 FQGNSA. The CDR3 is 13 amino acids. This sequence originates from a woman aged 40-69 years with stage I lung adenocarcinoma. The sequenced sample was peripheral blood, obtained before any cancer treatment. This rearrangement joins TRBV7-2 to TRBJ1-1; 8 bases fit TRBD1. This CDR3 reads CASRRGTGTEAFF. DNA for the CDR3: TGTGCCAGCAGAAGAGGGACAGGCACTGAAGCTTTCTTT.